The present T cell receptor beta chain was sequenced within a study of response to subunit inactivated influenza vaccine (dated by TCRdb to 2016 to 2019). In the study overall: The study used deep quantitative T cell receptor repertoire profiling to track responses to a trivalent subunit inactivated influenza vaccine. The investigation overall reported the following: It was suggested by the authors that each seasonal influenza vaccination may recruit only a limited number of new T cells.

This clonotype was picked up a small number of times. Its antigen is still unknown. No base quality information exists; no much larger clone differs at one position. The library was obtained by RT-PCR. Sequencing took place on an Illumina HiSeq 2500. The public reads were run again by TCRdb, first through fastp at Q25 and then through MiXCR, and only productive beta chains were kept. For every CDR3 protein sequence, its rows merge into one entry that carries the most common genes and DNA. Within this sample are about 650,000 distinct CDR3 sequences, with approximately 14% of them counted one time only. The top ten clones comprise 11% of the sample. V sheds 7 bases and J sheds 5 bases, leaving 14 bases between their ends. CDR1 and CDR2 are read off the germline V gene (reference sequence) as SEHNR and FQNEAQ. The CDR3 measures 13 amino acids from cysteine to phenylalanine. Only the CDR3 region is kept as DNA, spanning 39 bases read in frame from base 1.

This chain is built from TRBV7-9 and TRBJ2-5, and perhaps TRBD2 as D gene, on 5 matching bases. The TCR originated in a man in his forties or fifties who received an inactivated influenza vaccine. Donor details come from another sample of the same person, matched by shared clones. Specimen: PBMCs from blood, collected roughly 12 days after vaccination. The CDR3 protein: CASKEVNLETQYF. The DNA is TGTGCCAGCAAGGAGGTGAACCTGGAGACCCAGTACTTC.